This T cell receptor (beta chain) appears in the sequencing data of a study of blood T cell repertoires in COVID-19. Study in general: Sample material is recorded as cDNA or gDNA derived from T cells, B-cell-depleted T cells, or PBMCs.

With 4 bases removed from V and 7 bases from J, the gap between germline ends came to 26 bases. The CDR3 has 18 amino acids. TCRdb keeps only in-frame clones here, not all; method: immunoSEQ multiplex PCR. The data contain 110,000 or so clones, approximately 84% of them singletons. The TCR comes from a middle-aged man with acute or convalescent COVID-19. The specimen sequenced was peripheral blood. V is TRBV23-1 and J is TRBJ1-5, with unresolved D. TRBV23-1 qualifies as an ORF whose function is uncertain. CDR3 DNA sequence: TGCGCCAGCAGTCTAACTGCCCTGGTTCAACTAGCTAGGCAGCCCCAGCATTTT. It codes for CASSLTALVQLARQPQHF.